The 6 T cell receptor beta chains in this list originate from one sample, sequenced in a study of Ad26.COV2.S vaccination and SARS-CoV-2 variants. The treatment here: some 20 received Ad26.COV2.S at low or high dose, single or two shots; roughly five received placebo; per-sample allocation not given. After the first vaccine or placebo injection, samples were drawn on day 63. The data were produced by immunoSEQ multiplex PCR, yet TCRdb's version contains in-frame clones alone and is incomplete. Among more than 350,000 clones, over 75% were seen once, and the ten largest hold more than 9%. The specimen comprised peripheral blood, sampled in a trial of Ad26.COV2.S vaccine versus placebo. These receptors were obtained from a person aged 18-60 years who received the Ad26.COV2.S COVID-19 vaccine or a placebo.

The V call is TRBV27, the J call TRBJ2-3; no definite D call. V was shortened by 3 bases and J by 2 bases, with 9 bases between the two germline ends. Looked up from germline, CDR1 is MNHEY and CDR2 is SMNVEV (reference sequence). The CDR3 length is 14 residues. The CDR3 loop is CASSFFGPTDTQYF. The CDR3 nucleotides are TGTGCCAGCAGTTTCTTCGGCCCCACAGATACGCAGTATTTT.

This chain links TRBV30 with TRBJ2-1; a possible D gene is TRBD2 (5 bases). V was shortened by 6 bases and J by 4 bases, with 16 bases between the two germline ends. This CDR3 is 14 amino acids long. The V gene's germline CDR1 is GTSNPN and CDR2 SVGIG (reference sequence). CDR3: CACSGLPKYNEQFF. Here the CDR3 DNA reads TGTGCCTGTTCCGGACTTCCCAAATACAATGAGCAGTTCTTC.

The table lists this clone with a count of one. The chain links TRBV3-1 (or the pseudogene TRBV3-2) to TRBJ1-1; D is unclear. The ends were cut back, 1 base at V and 5 bases at J, with 8 bases in the middle. Germline CDR1 and CDR2: LGHDT and YNNKEL (reference sequence). This CDR3 spans 13 amino acids. The CDR3 spells CASSQGFRTEAFF. As DNA, the CDR3 is TGTGCCAGCAGCCAAGGATTTCGGACTGAAGCTTTCTTT.

V usage is TRBV15 and J usage is TRBJ1-4; 7 bases are shared with TRBD1. CDR3 length equals 15 residues. Germline lookup yields CDR1 LNHNV and CDR2 YYDKDF (reference sequence). V was pared by 6 bases and J by 7 bases, with 11 bases of the junction left unmatched. DNA for the CDR3: TGTGCCACCAGAACCCTGGAAGGGGGCTCTGAAAAACTGTTTTTT. Protein product: CATRTLEGGSEKLFF. Full variable domain (missing parts from reference TRBV15 and TRBJ1-4): DAMVIQNPRYQVTQFGKPVTLSCSQTLNHNVMYWYQQKSSQAPKLLFHYYDKDFNNEADTPDNFQSRRPNTSFCFLDIRSPGLGDTAMYLCATRTLEGGSEKLFFGSGTQLSVL.

The chain combines TRBV7-9 with TRBJ2-1; 11 bases align to TRBD2. V lost 2 bases, J lost 3 bases, and 3 bases stayed unmatched. Germline V CDR1 and CDR2: SEHNR, FQNEAQ (reference sequence). CDR3 size: 16 residues. CDR3 amino acids: CASSLPGTSGYNEQFF. The CDR3 region has the DNA TGTGCCAGCAGCTTACCCGGGACTAGCGGCTACAATGAGCAGTTCTTC.

This rearrangement joins TRBV5-5 to TRBJ1-1, with TRBD1 matching over 7 bases. Unmatched junction bases numbered 3, after V lost 4 bases and J lost 0 bases. Germline V gene lookup returns CDR1 SGHKS and CDR2 YYEKEE (reference sequence). The CDR3 runs to 14 residues. The CDR3 nucleotides read TGTGCCAGCAGCCCAGGGGGGATGAACACTGAAGCTTTCTTT. The encoded protein is CASSPGGMNTEAFF.